Sequencing of this T cell receptor (beta chain) was carried out in a study of cytomegalovirus exposure and HLA in healthy donors. For the study at large: The 90 to 150 validation repertoires were produced on the same platform as the 700 or so repertoires of the first cohort. This was reported in a later analysis. The study's findings and limits: Researchers catalogued roughly 170 TCR beta chains as cytomegalovirus-associated. Through in vitro validation, three CMV-associated chains were shown to be specific for CMV antigens.

The method was immunoSEQ multiplex PCR; TCRdb's version includes in-frame clones alone and lacks a portion of them. The data contain 150,000 to 200,000 clones, roughly nine tenths of them singletons. Worth noting for this clone: Its target is unknown.

Germline V CDR1 and CDR2: ENHRY, SYGVKD. This CDR3 spans 14 amino acids. The sequence was collected from a young man in good health and CMV-seropositive. Sequences were obtained from PBMCs. The chain is built from TRBV10-3 and TRBJ2-7; maybe TRBD2 (7 bases). The CDR3 here is CAHGGGGRTYEQYF. The CDR3 DNA reads TGTGCTCATGGGGGCGGGGGACGGACCTACGAGCAGTACTTC.